This is a list of T cell receptor beta chains from one sample in a study of cytomegalovirus exposure and HLA in healthy donors. Libraries were prepared by immunoSEQ multiplex PCR; TCRdb keeps only in-frame clonotypes and omits some of them. This sample's clone table lists around 110,000 clones. The sequenced material came from PBMCs. The receptors come from a man aged 40-55 years in good health and CMV-seropositive. Both conserved end residues are part of each CDR3. A D gene is named only where the DNA matches it firmly.

j_call v_call d_call cdr3_nt cdr3_aa
TRBJ2-7 TRBV2 - TGTGCCAGCAGTGAAGCTCTCTCCCTCGAGCAGTACTTC CASSEALSLEQYF
TRBJ2-1 TRBV6-1 - TGTGCCTCCGACAGAAACAATGAGCAGTTCTTC CASDRNNEQFF
TRBJ2-1 TRBV5-4 - TGTGCCAGCAAAAATGAGTCTAGCCGGGGGTTGCAGTTCTTC CASKNESSRGLQFF
TRBJ1-1 TRBV7-9 - TGTGCCAGCAGCATAGACAGCCCGAACACTGAAGCTTTCTTT CASSIDSPNTEAFF
TRBJ2-5 TRBV19 - TGTGCCACCTCAGGCTCCGTCAAAGAGACCCAGTACTTC CATSGSVKETQYF
TRBJ1-4 TRBV2 TRBD1 TGTGCCAGCAGTGGCCCCTGGACAGGGTTGGATGAAAAACTGTTTTTT CASSGPWTGLDEKLFF
TRBJ1-2 TRBV5-6 TRBD1 TGTGCCAGCAGCTCCACCGGGACAGGGGGCGGCTACACCTTC CASSSTGTGGGYTF
TRBJ1-1 TRBV9 TRBD1 TGTGCCAGCAGCCCATTGGGACAGGGGAACACTGAAGCTTTCTTT CASSPLGQGNTEAFF
TRBJ2-5 TRBV5-6 - TGTGCCAGCACCTTCGGGGAGACCCAGTACTTC CASTFGETQYF
TRBJ1-4 TRBV5-1 TRBD1 TGCGCCAGCAGCTCAGGGGGCGCGAGGGAAAAACTGTTTTTT CASSSGGAREKLFF
TRBJ1-1 TRBV7-3 - TGTGCCAGCAGCTTATCGAAAGAGAGCACTGAAGCTTTCTTT CASSLSKESTEAFF
TRBJ2-7 TRBV11-2 - TGTGCCAGCAGTATCCAGGGTTCCGCGTACGAGCAGTACTTC CASSIQGSAYEQYF
TRBJ2-3 TRBV11-2 TRBD2 TGTGCCAGCAGCCGATCGGGACTAGCGGGAGGACGAGATACGCAGTATTTT CASSRSGLAGGRDTQYF
TRBJ2-7 TRBV5-1 - TGCGCCAGCACGGAACAGAGCTCCTACGAGCAGTACTTC CASTEQSSYEQYF
TRBJ2-5 TRBV5-1 TRBD1 TGCGCCAGCGGATTCGGGACAGGGGAGGAGACCCAGTACTTC CASGFGTGEETQYF
TRBJ2-2 TRBV28 TRBD2 TGTGCCAGCAGTGCAAGCGGGGCGAACACCGGGGAGCTGTTTTTT CASSASGANTGELFF
TRBJ2-1 TRBV7-6 TRBD2 TGTGCCAGCAGCTTAGGGACTAGCGGGAGAATAAATGAGCAGTTCTTC CASSLGTSGRINEQFF
TRBJ2-7 TRBV5-6 TRBD1 TGTGCCAGCAGCCCGGACAGGAGGCCCTACGAGCAGTACTTC CASSPDRRPYEQYF
TRBJ2-7 TRBV5-1 TRBD1 TGCGCCAGCAGCTTGGGTCAGGGGGCTTACGAGCAGTACTTC CASSLGQGAYEQYF
TRBJ1-5 TRBV7-2 - TGTGCCAGCAGCTTGCAACAGGGAGACTATCAGCCCCAGCATTTT CASSLQQGDYQPQHF